Shown below are 24 T cell receptor beta chains from a single sample sequenced in a study of vaccination effects on CD4 cells after COVID-19 (dated by TCRdb to the early 2020s). Receptor libraries were prepared by the immunoSEQ multiplex PCR assay. This immuneACCESS table, as held by TCRdb, lists in-frame sequences with V and J called but not all clones. Of the missing ones, under half trace to an unresolved V gene in checked studies; the others have no known cause. This sample lists tens of thousands of clones; 73% were detected once. Of the sample, 25% to 35% is held by the ten largest clones. These TCRs' antigens remain unknown. In the ViraFEST assay, PBMC were stimulated with viral peptide pools, and TCR sequencing was then used to find antigen-specific CD4+ T cell clonotypes based on their expansion. After about 9 days of culture, CD4+ T cells were isolated with the EasySep CD4+ T cell isolation kit. PCR-confirmed SARS-CoV-2 infection had occurred in convalescent patients between March and December 2020, before the Alpha, Beta and Delta variants emerged in the United States.

The material sequenced was CD4+ T cells from PBMCs cultured with a peptide pool, taken before COVID-19 vaccination. The receptors stem from a human donor who had a prior SARS-CoV-2 infection.

This chain links TRBV5-1 with TRBJ2-3; TRBD2 matches 11 bases. There are 12 residues in the CDR3. The J segment lost 6 bases and the V segment lost 6 bases, leaving 0 bases of the junction unmatched. The germline gives CDR1 SGHRS, CDR2 YFSETQ. This chain's CDR3 is CASTSGGDTQYF. The DNA of the CDR3 is TGCGCCAGCACTAGCGGGGGGGATACGCAGTATTTT. The entire variable domain, with the rest obtained from reference TRBV5-1 and TRBJ2-3, is as follows: KAGVTQTPRYLIKTRGQQVTLSCSPISGHRSVSWYQQTPGQGLQFLFEYFSETQRNKGNFPGRFSGRQFSNSRSEMNVSTLELGDSALYLCASTSGGDTQYFGPGTRLTVL.

The rearrangement links TRBV15 to TRBJ2-3; TRBD1 is a possible D gene (5 bases). CDR3 length: 15 residues. Germline CDR1 is LNHNV and CDR2 is YYDKDF (reference sequence). The V and J ends lost 4 bases and 7 bases respectively, with 18 bases between them. For the CDR3, the DNA is TGTGCCACCAGCACTGAGCAGGGCGATTGGAATACGCAGTATTTT. Protein: CATSTEQGDWNTQYF. Supplemented by reference TRBV15 and TRBJ2-3, the full variable domain reads DAMVIQNPRYQVTQFGKPVTLSCSQTLNHNVMYWYQQKSSQAPKLLFHYYDKDFNNEADTPDNFQSRRPNTSFCFLDIRSPGLGDTAMYLCATSTEQGDWNTQYFGPGTRLTVL.

This clone was observed a handful of times. The chain combines TRBV20-1 with TRBJ1-5; D is possibly TRBD1 (5 bases). The CDR3 totals 17 residues. Germline V gene lookup returns CDR1 DFQATT and CDR2 SNEGSKA (reference sequence). Trimming removed 3 bases at V and 0 bases at J, with 18 bases between. CDR3 amino acids: CSASLLGGIYSNQPQHF. CDR3 nucleotides: TGCAGTGCTAGTCTGCTGGGGGGAATATATAGCAATCAGCCCCAGCATTTT.

The chain links TRBV28 to TRBJ1-1, with D uncertain. V lost 5 bases to trimming and J lost 6 bases, with 7 bases between them. From germline, CDR1 is MDHEN and CDR2 SYDVKM. This CDR3 region has 11 residues. The CDR3 DNA reads as TGTGCCAGCAGTATAGTTTCTGAAGCTTTCTTT. Translated: CASSIVSEAFF.

The chain employs TRBV6-1 and TRBJ2-2; possible D gene TRBD2, 6 bases. V was trimmed by 4 bases and J by 4 bases, leaving 16 bases between them. The CDR3 loop spans 16 amino acids. Germline CDR1 reads MNHNS; CDR2 reads SASEGT. Written as DNA, the CDR3 is TGTGCCAGCAGTGCCCTACTCCGGGGGAGCACCGGGGAGCTGTTTTTT. Its translation is CASSALLRGSTGELFF.

This clone has only a few counts. The chain recombines TRBV2 with TRBJ2-7; D is undetermined. Germline lookup yields CDR1 SNHLY and CDR2 FYNNEI. The ends were cut back, 6 bases at V and 0 bases at J, with 6 bases in the middle. The CDR3 is 12 amino acids. CDR3 sequence: CASRPDSYEQYF. The DNA of the CDR3 is TGTGCCAGCAGACCAGACTCCTACGAGCAGTACTTC.

The V call is TRBV5-4, the J call TRBJ2-5; possibly TRBD1 for D (6 bases). V lost 4 bases and J lost 1, with 11 bases in between. The CDR3 has 14 amino acids. Germline CDR1 is SGHNT and CDR2 is YYREEE (reference sequence). In DNA, the CDR3 is TGTGCCAGCAGCCAACAGGGAATCCAAGAGACCCAGTACTTC. This sequence encodes CASSQQGIQETQYF.

V usage is TRBV27 and J usage is TRBJ2-7; 8 nucleotides align to TRBD1. The trim removed 3 bases at V and 3 bases at J, leaving 4 bases unmatched. Germline CDR1 reads MNHEY; CDR2 reads SMNVEV (reference sequence). The CDR3 consists of 14 residues. This CDR3 is CASSFSRGHYEQYF. The CDR3 coding sequence is TGTGCCAGCAGTTTTTCCAGGGGGCACTACGAGCAGTACTTC.

The V call is TRBV2, the J call TRBJ2-5; 7 positions agree with TRBD1. V dropped 1 base and J dropped 5; count of bases not matched to a gene: 4. Germline V gene data show CDR1 as SNHLY and CDR2 as FYNNEI. This CDR3 is 14 amino acids long. The CDR3 here is CASSEDAGGETQYF. CDR3 coding DNA: TGTGCCAGCAGTGAAGATGCAGGGGGTGAGACCCAGTACTTC.

This chain joins TRBV5-1 and TRBJ1-1; D gene unclear. The germline gives CDR1 SGHRS, CDR2 YFSETQ. The CDR3 extends over 13 amino acids. V lost 3 bases and J 3 bases, leaving 9 bases between the germline ends. The CDR3 reads CASSSAGYTEAFF. In nucleotides, the CDR3 is TGCGCCAGCAGCTCGGCAGGCTACACTGAAGCTTTCTTT.

This chain links TRBV5-1 with TRBJ1-2; perhaps TRBD1 as D (5 bases). The germline gives CDR1 SGHRS, CDR2 YFSETQ. Trimming removed 0 bases from V and 4 bases from J, with 10 bases in between. This CDR3 is 14 amino acids long. The CDR3 reads CASSLEGAVYGYTF. For the CDR3, the DNA is TGCGCCAGCAGCTTGGAAGGGGCCGTCTATGGCTACACCTTC.

The chain carries TRBV7-2 and TRBJ2-5; the D call may be TRBD1 or TRBD2 (5 bases each). The CDR3 runs 13 residues. Trimming pared 5 bases from V and 2 bases from J, leaving 9 bases between. The germline CDR1 and CDR2 sequences are SGHTA and FQGNSA. The DNA of the CDR3 is TGTGCCAGCAGCGGGGGAGTACAAGAGACCCAGTACTTC. It encodes CASSGGVQETQYF.

The chain is built from TRBV2 and TRBJ1-1; 9 nucleotides align to TRBD1. This CDR3 has 13 amino acids. Germline V gene sequence: CDR1 SNHLY, CDR2 FYNNEI. Trimming at V came to 6 bases and at J to 5 bases, leaving 4 bases not matched to a gene. CDR3 loop: CASRYGTGTEAFF. The CDR3 DNA follows: TGTGCCAGCAGATATGGGACAGGGACTGAAGCTTTCTTT.

This clone appeared once. This chain connects TRBV6-2 or TRBV6-3 to TRBJ2-5, with D possibly matching TRBD2 (5 bases). V was trimmed by 1 base and J by 5 bases, leaving 14 bases between them. The germline V gene encodes CDR1 MNHEY and CDR2 SVGEGT. The CDR3 runs to 15 residues. Written as DNA, the CDR3 is TGTGCCAGCAGTTACTTACCATATAGCGACGAGACCCAGTACTTC. Translation gives CASSYLPYSDETQYF.

This chain uses TRBV9 with TRBJ2-1, with unresolved D. The CDR3 is made up of 13 amino acids. Germline lookup yields CDR1 SGDLS and CDR2 YYNGEE. Trimming pared 0 bases from V and 3 bases from J, leaving 4 bases between. The CDR3 DNA reads TGTGCCAGCAGCGTAGCTTACTACAATGAGCAGTTCTTC. Translation gives CASSVAYYNEQFF.

This chain joins TRBV30 and TRBJ2-3; D is possibly TRBD1 or TRBD2 (5 bases each). Germline CDR1 and CDR2: GTSNPN and SVGIG (reference sequence). The CDR3 length is 14 residues. The V gene lost 5 bases and the J gene lost 6 bases, with 18 bases spanning the gap. CDR3 coding DNA: TGTGCCTGGTCTCCGGGACGCCCGGGGGATACGCAGTATTTT. Its protein product is CAWSPGRPGDTQYF. Full variable domain (outside the CDR3, taken from reference TRBV30 and TRBJ2-3): SQTIHQWPATLVQPVGSPLSLECTVEGTSNPNLYWYRQAAGRGLQLLFYSVGIGQISSEVPQNLSASRPQDRQFILSSKKLLLSDSGFYLCAWSPGRPGDTQYFGPGTRLTVL.

With regard to this clone: A junction end diverges from the germline sequence, so it may reflect a read error. The V gene is TRBV7-9, the J gene TRBJ1-2; D is unclear. CDR1 is SEHNR and CDR2 is FQNEAQ in the germline V gene (reference sequence). The CDR3 is 13 amino acids. DNA of the CDR3: TGTGCCAGCAGATTAGTCCCTTTAGAGGGCTACACCTTC. It specifies CASRLVPLEGYTF.

This clone came up a few times. The chain combines TRBV11-2 with TRBJ2-7, with 9 bases lining up with TRBD1. Germline lookup yields CDR1 SGHAT and CDR2 FQNNGV. The CDR3 is 17 residues long. V trimming: 4 bases; J trimming: 1 base; junction bases outside the gene matches: 11. CDR3 sequence (DNA): TGTGCCAGCAGCTCCCGGGCGGGACAGGGAGGTTCCTACGAGCAGTACTTC. Its protein product is CASSSRAGQGGSYEQYF.

V usage is TRBV19 and J usage is TRBJ1-2; tentative D call: TRBD1 (5 bases). V lost 1 base, J lost 8 bases, and 17 bases lay in between. The CDR3 extends over 15 amino acids. Looked up from germline, CDR1 is LNHDA and CDR2 is SQIVND (reference sequence). DNA for the CDR3: TGTGCCAGTAGTATAGTCGGCCAGGGCCCCTCAGGCTACACCTTC. Amino acid sequence: CASSIVGQGPSGYTF.

This chain connects TRBV3-1 (or the pseudogene TRBV3-2) to TRBJ1-2; D remains unclear. The V end was cut by 1 base, the J end by 8 bases, with 11 bases between. There are 13 residues in the CDR3. CDR1 is LGHDT, CDR2 YNNKEL, per germline (reference sequence). For the CDR3, the DNA is TGTGCCAGCAGCCAAGCCAGAGGAGCGGGCTACACCTTC. It yields the protein CASSQARGAGYTF.

The V call is TRBV5-1, the J call TRBJ1-5; D is possibly TRBD1 (5 bases). This CDR3 contains 14 residues. CDR1 is SGHRS, CDR2 YFSETQ, per germline. The V gene lost 7 bases and the J gene lost 3 bases, with 14 bases spanning the gap. The chain's CDR3 is CASSRDGFNQPQHF. The DNA of the CDR3 is TGCGCCAGCTCACGGGACGGATTCAATCAGCCCCAGCATTTT. The variable domain in full, with the rest retrieved from reference TRBV5-1 and TRBJ1-5, is KAGVTQTPRYLIKTRGQQVTLSCSPISGHRSVSWYQQTPGQGLQFLFEYFSETQRNKGNFPGRFSGRQFSNSRSEMNVSTLELGDSALYLCASSRDGFNQPQHFGDGTRLSIL.

The J gene is TRBJ2-7, the V gene TRBV5-1, with 11 positions matching TRBD2. The CDR3 is made up of 15 amino acids. The J segment lost 3 bases and the V segment lost 4 bases, leaving 6 bases of the junction unmatched. CDR1 is SGHRS, CDR2 YFSETQ, per germline. DNA of the CDR3: TGCGCCAGCAGCGCCGGGACTAGCGGATACTACGAGCAGTACTTC. Translation: CASSAGTSGYYEQYF.

This chain joins TRBV11-2 and TRBJ2-2, with D perhaps TRBD1 (5 bases). CDR1 is SGHAT, CDR2 FQNNGV, per germline. This CDR3 has 19 amino acids. V lost 2 bases and J 0 bases, leaving 19 bases between the germline ends. The CDR3 DNA follows: TGTGCCAGCAGCTTACGGTTGCAGGGTAGTGAAACGAACACCGGGGAGCTGTTTTTT. It encodes CASSLRLQGSETNTGELFF.

The chain employs TRBV29-1 and TRBJ1-5; 7 bases are a match to TRBD1. The germline V gene has CDR1 SQVTM and CDR2 ANQGSEA. Trimming removed 5 bases from V and 4 bases from J; junction bases left unmatched: 5. The CDR3 extends over 13 amino acids. The CDR3: CSVLTGINQPQHF. The CDR3, as DNA: TGCAGCGTTTTGACAGGGATTAATCAGCCCCAGCATTTT.